This paragraph covers one T cell receptor (beta chain) sequence. The antigen is not known. The whole isolated RNA underwent reverse transcription, so sequencing captured expressed TCRB transcripts. Libraries were prepared by immunoSEQ multiplex PCR; TCRdb keeps only in-frame clonotypes and omits some of them. Of roughly 350,000 clones listed, over 8.5% are singletons. The CDR3 is made up of 15 amino acids. CDR1 is MNHEY and CDR2 is SVGAGI in the germline V gene. After removal of 5 bases from V and 2 bases from J, the junction contained 3 bases not matched to a gene. The sample comes from a study of beta chain features in type 1 diabetes. Whole-study findings and limits: Among all four CD4+ subsets, Type 1 diabetes patients had TCRB CDR3s that were moderately but significantly shorter.

Sequencing was carried out using central memory CD4+ T cells from blood. This clonotype was obtained from a young man with type 1 diabetes. This chain links TRBV6-5 with TRBJ2-7; TRBD2 agrees at 13 bases. As DNA, the CDR3 is TGTGCCAGCAGTCTTGGACTAGCGGGAGCCTACGAGCAGTACTTC. Protein product: CASSLGLAGAYEQYF.